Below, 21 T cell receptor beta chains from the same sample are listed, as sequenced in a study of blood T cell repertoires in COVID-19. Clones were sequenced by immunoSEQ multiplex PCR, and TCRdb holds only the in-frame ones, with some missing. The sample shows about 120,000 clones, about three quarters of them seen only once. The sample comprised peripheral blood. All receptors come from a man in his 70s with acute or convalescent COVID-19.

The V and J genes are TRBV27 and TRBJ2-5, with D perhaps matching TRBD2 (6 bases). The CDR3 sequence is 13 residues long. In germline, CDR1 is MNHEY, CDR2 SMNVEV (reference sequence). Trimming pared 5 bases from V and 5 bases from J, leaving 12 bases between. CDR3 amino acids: CASSPGRGETQYF. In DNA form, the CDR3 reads TGTGCCAGCAGTCCGGGGCGGGGCGAGACCCAGTACTTC.

This CDR3 is CASSSSLPYEQYF. The CDR3 bases are TGCGCCAGCAGCAGCTCGCTGCCCTACGAGCAGTACTTC. The J gene is TRBJ2-7, the V gene TRBV5-1; D unclear. In germline, CDR1 is SGHRS, CDR2 YFSETQ. This CDR3 has 13 amino acids. The V end lost 4 bases, the J end lost 2 bases, and 10 bases lay between the germline ends.

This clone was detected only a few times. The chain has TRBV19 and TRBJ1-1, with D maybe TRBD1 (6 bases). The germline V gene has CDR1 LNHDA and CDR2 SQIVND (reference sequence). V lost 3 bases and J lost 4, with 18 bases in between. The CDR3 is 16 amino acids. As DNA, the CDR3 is TGTGCCAGTAGTATTCTCGCGGGGGGCGAGGTCACTGAAGCTTTCTTT. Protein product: CASSILAGGEVTEAFF.

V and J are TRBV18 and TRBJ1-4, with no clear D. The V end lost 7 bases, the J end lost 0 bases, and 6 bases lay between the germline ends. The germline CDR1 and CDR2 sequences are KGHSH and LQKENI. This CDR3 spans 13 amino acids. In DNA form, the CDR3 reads TGTGCCAGCTGCGGAGCAACTAATGAAAAACTGTTTTTT. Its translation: CASCGATNEKLFF.

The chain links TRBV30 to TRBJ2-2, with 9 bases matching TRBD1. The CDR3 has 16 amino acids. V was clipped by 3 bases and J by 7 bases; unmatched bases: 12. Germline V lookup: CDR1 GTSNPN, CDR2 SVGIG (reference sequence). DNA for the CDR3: TGTGCCTGGAGCAAATTCCACAGGGGGCAGGTCGGGGAGCTGTTTTTT. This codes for CAWSKFHRGQVGELFF.

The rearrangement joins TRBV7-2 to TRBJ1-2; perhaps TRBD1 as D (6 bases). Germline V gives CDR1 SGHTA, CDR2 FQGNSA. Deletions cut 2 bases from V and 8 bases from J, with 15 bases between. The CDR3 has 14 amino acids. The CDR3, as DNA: TGTGCCAGCAGCTTAAGTAAGGGGGGGCACGGCTACACCTTC. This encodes CASSLSKGGHGYTF. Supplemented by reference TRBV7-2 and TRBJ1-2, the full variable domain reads GAGVSQSPSNKVTEKGKDVELRCDPISGHTALYWYRQSLGQGLEFLIYFQGNSAPDKSGLPSDRFSAERTGGSVSTLTIQRTQQEDSAVYLCASSLSKGGHGYTFGSGTRLTVV.

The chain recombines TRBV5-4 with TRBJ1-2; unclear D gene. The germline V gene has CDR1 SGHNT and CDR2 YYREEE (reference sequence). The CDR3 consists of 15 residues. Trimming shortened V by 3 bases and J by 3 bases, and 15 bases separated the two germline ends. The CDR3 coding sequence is TGTGCCAGCAGCTCGAAGGAGGGCGGGGACTATGGCTACACCTTC. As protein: CASSSKEGGDYGYTF.

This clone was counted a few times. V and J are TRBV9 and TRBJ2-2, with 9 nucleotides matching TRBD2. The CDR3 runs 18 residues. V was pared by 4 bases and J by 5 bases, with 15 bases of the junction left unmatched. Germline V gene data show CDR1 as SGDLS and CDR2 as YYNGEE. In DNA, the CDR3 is TGTGCCAGCAGCCACATCAAGGGGCGGGAGGGCCAGACCGGGGAGCTGTTTTTT. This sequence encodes CASSHIKGREGQTGELFF.

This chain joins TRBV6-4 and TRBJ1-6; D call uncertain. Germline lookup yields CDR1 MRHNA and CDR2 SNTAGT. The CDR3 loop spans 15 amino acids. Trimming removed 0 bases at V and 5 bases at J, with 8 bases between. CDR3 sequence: CASSDSEQNNSPLHF. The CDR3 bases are TGTGCCAGCAGTGACTCGGAACAGAATAATTCACCCCTCCACTTT.

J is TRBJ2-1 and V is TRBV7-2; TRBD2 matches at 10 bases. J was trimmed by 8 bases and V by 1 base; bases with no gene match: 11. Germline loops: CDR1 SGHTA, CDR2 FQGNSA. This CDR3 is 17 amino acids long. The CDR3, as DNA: TGTGCCAGCAGCTTAGAACTTCCCAGCGGGGGGGGGTATGAGCAGTTCTTC. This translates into CASSLELPSGGGYEQFF.

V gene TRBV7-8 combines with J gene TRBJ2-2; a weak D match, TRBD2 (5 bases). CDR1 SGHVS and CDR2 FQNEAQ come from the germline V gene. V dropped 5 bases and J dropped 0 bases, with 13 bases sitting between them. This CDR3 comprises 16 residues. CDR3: CASSPRAGPNTGELFF. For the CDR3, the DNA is TGTGCCAGCAGCCCGAGGGCAGGACCGAACACCGGGGAGCTGTTTTTT.

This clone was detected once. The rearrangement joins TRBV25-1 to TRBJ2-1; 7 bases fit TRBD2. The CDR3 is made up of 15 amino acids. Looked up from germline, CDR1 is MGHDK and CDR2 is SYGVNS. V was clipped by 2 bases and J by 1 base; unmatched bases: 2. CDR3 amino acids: CASSEAGASYNEQFF. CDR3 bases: TGTGCCAGCAGTGAAGCGGGAGCATCCTACAATGAGCAGTTCTTC. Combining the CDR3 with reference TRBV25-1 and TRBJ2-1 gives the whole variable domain EADIYQTPRYLVIGTGKKITLECSQTMGHDKMYWYQQDPGMELHLIHYSYGVNSTEKGDLSSESTVSRIRTEHFPLTLESARPSHTSQYLCASSEAGASYNEQFFGPGTRLTVL.

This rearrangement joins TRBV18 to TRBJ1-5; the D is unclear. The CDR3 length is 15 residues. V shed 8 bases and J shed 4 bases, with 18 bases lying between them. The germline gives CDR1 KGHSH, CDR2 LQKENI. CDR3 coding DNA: TGTGCCAGCACGCGCTGGTCAGGTCCAAATCAGCCCCAGCATTTT. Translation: CASTRWSGPNQPQHF.

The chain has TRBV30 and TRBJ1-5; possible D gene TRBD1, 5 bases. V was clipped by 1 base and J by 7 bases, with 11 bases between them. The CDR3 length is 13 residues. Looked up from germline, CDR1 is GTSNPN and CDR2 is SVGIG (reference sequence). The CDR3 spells CAWSGRGSQPQHF. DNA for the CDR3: TGTGCCTGGAGTGGAAGGGGCTCCCAGCCCCAGCATTTT.

In nucleotides, the CDR3 is TGTGCCAGCAGTGGCACAGGGGGCAATCAGCCCCAGCATTTT. Protein sequence: CASSGTGGNQPQHF. The V gene is TRBV2, the J gene TRBJ1-5; 7 bases agree with TRBD1. CDR3 length: 14 residues. J gave up 2 bases and V 4 bases, and 2 bases lay outside the gene matches. Germline CDR1 and CDR2: SNHLY and FYNNEI.

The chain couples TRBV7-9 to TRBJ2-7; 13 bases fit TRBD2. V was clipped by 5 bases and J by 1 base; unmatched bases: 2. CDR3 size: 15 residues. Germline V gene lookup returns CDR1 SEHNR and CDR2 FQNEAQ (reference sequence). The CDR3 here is CASSPLAGGSYEQYF. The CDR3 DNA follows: TGTGCCAGCAGCCCACTAGCGGGAGGGTCCTACGAGCAGTACTTC.

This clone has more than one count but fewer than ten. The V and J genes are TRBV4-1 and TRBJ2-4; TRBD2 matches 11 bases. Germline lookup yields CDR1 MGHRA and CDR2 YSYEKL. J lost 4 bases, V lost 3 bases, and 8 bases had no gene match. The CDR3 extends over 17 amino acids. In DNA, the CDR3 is TGCGCCAGCAGCCAGAGGGGACTAGCGGCTCTGAAAAACATTCAGTACTTC. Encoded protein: CASSQRGLAALKNIQYF.

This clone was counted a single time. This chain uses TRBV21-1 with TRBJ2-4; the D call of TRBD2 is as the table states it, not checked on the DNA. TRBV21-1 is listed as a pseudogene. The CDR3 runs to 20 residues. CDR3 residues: CASSSPSETPKSGAKNIQYF. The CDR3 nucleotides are TGTGCCAGCAGCTCCCCCAGCGAGACCCCAAAGTCCGGAGCCAAAAACATTCAGTACTTC.

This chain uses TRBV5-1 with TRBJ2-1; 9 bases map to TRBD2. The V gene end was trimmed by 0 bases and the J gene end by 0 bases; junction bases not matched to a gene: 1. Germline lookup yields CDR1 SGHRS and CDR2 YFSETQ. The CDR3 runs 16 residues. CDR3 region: CASSLGGRASYNEQFF. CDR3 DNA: TGCGCCAGCAGCTTGGGCGGGAGGGCCTCCTACAATGAGCAGTTCTTC.

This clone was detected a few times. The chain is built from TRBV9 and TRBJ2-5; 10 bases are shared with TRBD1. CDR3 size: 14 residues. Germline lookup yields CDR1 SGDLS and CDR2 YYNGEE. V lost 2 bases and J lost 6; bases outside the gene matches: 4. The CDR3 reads CASSVEGQGQTQYF. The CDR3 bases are TGTGCCAGCAGCGTGGAGGGACAGGGGCAGACCCAGTACTTC.

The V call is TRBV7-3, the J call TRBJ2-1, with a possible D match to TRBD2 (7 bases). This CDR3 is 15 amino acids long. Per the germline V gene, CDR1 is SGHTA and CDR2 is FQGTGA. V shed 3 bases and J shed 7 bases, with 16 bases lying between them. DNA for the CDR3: TGTGCCAGCAGCTTTGGGGGGGCTCGTGGAAATGAGCAGTTCTTC. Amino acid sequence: CASSFGGARGNEQFF.